The TCR beta chain under discussion was sequenced for a study of shared clonotypes between healthy human individuals. As for the study in general: There were three CD4 naive, three CD4 memory, two CD8 naive and one CD8 memory plates per donor.

The assay was immunoSEQ multiplex PCR, and TCRdb's table has in-frame clones only and misses some. The repertoire holds 1.6 million or so clones, less than 99% seen once, with approximately 0.4% in the top ten. Donors, without exception, were Caucasian adults residing in Nashville, Tennessee. The CDR3 totals 13 residues. Deletions cut 4 bases from V and 4 bases from J, with 10 bases between. Germline V gene data show CDR1 as SGHTS and CDR2 as YDEGEE. The sequenced sample was naive CD4+ T cells sorted from blood. This sample's subset: CD45RA+ positively selected. The genes are TRBV5-8 and TRBJ2-3, with D maybe TRBD2 (6 bases). The clonotype was recovered from a man aged 25-45 years in good health. In DNA, the CDR3 is TGTGCCAGCAGCCGACTAGGTTCAGATACGCAGTATTTT. Its protein is CASSRLGSDTQYF. The whole variable domain, remainder taken from reference TRBV5-8 and TRBJ2-3, is EAGVTQSPTHLIKTRGQQATLRCSPISGHTSVYWYQQALGLGLQFLLWYDEGEERNRGNFPPRFSGRQFPNYSSELNVNALELEDSALYLCASSRLGSDTQYFGPGTRLTVL.